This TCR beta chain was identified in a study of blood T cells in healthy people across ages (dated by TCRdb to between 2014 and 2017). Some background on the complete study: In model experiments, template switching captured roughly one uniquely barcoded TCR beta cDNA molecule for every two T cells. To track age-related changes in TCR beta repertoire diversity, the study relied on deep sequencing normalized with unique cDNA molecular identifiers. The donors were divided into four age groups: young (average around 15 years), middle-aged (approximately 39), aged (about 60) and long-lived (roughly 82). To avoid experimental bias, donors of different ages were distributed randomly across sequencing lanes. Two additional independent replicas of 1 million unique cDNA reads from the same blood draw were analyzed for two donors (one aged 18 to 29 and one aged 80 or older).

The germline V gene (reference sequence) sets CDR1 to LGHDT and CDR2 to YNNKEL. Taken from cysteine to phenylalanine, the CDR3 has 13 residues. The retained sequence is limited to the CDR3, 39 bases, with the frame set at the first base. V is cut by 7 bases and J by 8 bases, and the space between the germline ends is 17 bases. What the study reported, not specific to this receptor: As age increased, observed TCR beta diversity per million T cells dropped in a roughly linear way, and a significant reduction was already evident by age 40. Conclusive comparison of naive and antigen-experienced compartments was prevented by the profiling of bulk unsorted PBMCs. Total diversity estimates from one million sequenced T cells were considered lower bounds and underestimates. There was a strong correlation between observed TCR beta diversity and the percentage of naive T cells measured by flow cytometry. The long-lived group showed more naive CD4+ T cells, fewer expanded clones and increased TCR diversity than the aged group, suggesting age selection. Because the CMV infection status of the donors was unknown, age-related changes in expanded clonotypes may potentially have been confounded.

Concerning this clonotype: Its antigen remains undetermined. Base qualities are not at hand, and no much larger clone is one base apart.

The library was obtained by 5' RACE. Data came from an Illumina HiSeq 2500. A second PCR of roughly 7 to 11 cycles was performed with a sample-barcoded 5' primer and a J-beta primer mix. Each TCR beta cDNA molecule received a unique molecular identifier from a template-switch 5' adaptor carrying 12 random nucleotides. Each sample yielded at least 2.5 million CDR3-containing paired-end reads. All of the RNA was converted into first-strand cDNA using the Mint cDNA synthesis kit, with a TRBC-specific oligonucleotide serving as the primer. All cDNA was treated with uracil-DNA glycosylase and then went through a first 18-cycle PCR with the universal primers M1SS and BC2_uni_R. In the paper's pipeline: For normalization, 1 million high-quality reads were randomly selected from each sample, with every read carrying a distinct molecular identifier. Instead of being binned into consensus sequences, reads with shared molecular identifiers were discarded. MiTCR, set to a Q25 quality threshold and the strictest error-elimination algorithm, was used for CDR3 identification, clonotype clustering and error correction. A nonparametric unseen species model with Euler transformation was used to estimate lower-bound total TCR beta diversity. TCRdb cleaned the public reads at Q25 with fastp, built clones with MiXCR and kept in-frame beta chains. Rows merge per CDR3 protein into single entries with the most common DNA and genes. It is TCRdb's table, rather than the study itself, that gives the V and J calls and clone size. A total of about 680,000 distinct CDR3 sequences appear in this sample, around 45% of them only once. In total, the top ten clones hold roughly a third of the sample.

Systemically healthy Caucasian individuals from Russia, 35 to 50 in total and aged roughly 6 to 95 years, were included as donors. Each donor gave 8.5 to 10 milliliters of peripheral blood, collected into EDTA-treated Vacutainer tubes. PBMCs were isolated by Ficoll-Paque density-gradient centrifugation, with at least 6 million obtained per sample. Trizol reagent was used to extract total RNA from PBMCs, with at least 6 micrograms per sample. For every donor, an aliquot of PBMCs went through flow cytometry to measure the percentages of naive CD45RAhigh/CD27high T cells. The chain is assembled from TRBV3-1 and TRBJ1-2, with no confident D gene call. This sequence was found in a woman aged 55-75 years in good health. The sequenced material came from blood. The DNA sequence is TGTGCCAGCAAGTCCCAGAGCTTGGGAGGCTACACCTTC. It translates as CASKSQSLGGYTF.